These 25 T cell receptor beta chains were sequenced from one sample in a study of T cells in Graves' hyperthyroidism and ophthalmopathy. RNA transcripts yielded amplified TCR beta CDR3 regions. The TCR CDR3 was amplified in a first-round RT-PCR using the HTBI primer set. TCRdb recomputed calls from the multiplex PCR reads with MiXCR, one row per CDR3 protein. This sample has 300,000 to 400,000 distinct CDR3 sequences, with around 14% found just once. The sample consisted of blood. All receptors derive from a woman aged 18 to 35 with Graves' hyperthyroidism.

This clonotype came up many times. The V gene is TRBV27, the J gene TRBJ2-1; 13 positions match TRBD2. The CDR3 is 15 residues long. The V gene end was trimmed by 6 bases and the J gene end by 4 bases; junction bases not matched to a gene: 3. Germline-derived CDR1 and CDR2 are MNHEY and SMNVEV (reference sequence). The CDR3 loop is CASRLAGGQYNEQFF. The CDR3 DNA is TGTGCCAGCAGACTAGCGGGAGGGCAATACAATGAGCAGTTCTTC.

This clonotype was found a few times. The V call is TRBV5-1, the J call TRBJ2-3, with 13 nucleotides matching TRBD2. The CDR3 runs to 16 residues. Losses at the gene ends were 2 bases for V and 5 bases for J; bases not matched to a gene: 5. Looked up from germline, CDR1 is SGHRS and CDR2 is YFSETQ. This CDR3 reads CASSFTSGGAGDTQYF. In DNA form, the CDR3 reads TGCGCCAGCAGCTTTACTAGCGGGGGGGCCGGAGATACGCAGTATTTT.

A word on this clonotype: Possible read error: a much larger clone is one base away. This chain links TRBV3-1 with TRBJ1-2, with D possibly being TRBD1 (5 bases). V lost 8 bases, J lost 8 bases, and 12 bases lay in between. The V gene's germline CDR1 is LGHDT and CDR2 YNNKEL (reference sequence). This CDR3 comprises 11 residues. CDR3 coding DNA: TGTGCCAGCGGGGGAACAAACGGCTACACCTTC. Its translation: CASGGTNGYTF. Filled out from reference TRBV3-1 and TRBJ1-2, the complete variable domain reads DTAVSQTPKYLVTQMGNDKSIKCEQNLGHDTMYWYKQDSKKFLKIMFSYNNKELIINETVPNRFSPKSPDKAHLNLHINSLELGDSAVYFCASGGTNGYTFGSGTRLTVV.

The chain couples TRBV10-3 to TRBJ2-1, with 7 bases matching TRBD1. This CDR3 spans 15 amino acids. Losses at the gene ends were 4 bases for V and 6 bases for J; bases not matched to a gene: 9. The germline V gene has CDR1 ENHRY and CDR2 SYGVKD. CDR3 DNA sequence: TGTGCCATCAGTGGAAAGGGGGCGACACCCAATGAGCAGTTCTTC. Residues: CAISGKGATPNEQFF.

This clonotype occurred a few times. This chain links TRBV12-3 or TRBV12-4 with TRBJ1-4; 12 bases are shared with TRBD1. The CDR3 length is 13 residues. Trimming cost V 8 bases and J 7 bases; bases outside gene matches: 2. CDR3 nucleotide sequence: TGTGCCAGCGGGGACAGGGGGCGTGAAAAACTGTTTTTT. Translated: CASGDRGREKLFF.

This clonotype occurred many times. The CDR3 DNA follows: TGTGCCAGCCGGGGGACAGGTGAAGCTTTCTTT. Encoded protein: CASRGTGEAFF. This chain connects TRBV13 to TRBJ1-1; TRBD1 aligns across 8 bases. This CDR3 comprises 11 residues. Germline lookup yields CDR1 PRHDT and CDR2 FYEKMQ (reference sequence). V gave up 8 bases and J gave up 7 bases; unmatched junction bases: 3.

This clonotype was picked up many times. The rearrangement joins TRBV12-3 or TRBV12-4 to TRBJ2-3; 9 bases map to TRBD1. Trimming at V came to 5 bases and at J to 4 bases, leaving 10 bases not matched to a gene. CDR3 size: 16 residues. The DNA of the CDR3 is TGTGCCAGCAGTACCCAACCGGGACAGGGACCAGATACGCAGTATTTT. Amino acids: CASSTQPGQGPDTQYF.

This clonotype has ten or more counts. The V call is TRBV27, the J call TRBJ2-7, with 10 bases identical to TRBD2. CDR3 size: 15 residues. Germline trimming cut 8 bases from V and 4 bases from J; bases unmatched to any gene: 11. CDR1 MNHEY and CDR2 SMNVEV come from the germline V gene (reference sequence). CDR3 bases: TGTGCCAGCGGTGGACTTAGGACTAGCGGTTACGAGCAGTACTTC. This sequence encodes CASGGLRTSGYEQYF.

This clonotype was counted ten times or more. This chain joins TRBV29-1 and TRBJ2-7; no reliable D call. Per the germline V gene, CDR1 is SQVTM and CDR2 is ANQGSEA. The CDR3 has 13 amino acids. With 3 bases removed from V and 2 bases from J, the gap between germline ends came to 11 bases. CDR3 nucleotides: TGCAGCGTTGAGGCGGACGGTACCTACGAGCAGTACTTC. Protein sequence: CSVEADGTYEQYF.

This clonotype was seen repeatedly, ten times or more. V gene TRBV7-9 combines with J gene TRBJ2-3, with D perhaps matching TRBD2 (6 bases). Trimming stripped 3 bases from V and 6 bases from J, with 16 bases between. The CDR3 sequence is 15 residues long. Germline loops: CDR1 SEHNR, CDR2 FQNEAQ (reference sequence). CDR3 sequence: CASSFLVGGADTQYF. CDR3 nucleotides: TGTGCCAGCAGCTTCCTCGTTGGAGGGGCGGATACGCAGTATTTT.

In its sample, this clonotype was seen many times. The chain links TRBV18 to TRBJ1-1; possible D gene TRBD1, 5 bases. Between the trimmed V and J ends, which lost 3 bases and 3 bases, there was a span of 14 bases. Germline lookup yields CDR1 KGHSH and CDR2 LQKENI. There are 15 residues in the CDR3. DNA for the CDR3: TGTGCCAGCTCACCGGGCCTCATGGGGGACACTGAAGCTTTCTTT. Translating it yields CASSPGLMGDTEAFF.

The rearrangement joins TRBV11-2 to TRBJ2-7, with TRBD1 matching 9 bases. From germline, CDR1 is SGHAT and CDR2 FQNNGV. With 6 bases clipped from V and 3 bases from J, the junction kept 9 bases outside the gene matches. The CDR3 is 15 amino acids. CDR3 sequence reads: CASSWGTGIVYEQYF. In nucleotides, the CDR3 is TGTGCCAGCAGTTGGGGGACAGGGATAGTCTACGAGCAGTACTTC.

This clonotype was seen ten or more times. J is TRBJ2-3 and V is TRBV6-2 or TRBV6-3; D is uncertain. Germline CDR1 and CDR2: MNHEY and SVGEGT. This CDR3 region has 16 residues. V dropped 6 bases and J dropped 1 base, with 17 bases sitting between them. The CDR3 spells CASSSLRAKGTDTQYF. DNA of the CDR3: TGTGCCAGCAGCTCTCTTCGGGCCAAAGGCACAGATACGCAGTATTTT.

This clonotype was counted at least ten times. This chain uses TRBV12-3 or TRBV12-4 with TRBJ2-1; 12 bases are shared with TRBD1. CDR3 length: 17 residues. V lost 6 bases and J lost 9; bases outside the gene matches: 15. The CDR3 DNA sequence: TGTGCCAGCAGCCGATCGTACCGGGACAGGGGGCGCGGTGAGCAGTTCTTC. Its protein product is CASSRSYRDRGRGEQFF.

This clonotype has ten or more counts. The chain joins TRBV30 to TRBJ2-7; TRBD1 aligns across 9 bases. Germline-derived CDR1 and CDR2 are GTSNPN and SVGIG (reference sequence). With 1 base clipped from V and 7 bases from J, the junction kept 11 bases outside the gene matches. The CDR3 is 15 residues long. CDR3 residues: CAWSGIGTGQGEQYF. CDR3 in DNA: TGTGCCTGGAGTGGAATCGGGACAGGGCAAGGGGAGCAGTACTTC. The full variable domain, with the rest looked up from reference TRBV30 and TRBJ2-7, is SQTIHQWPATLVQPVGSPLSLECTVEGTSNPNLYWYRQAAGRGLQLLFYSVGIGQISSEVPQNLSASRPQDRQFILSSKKLLLSDSGFYLCAWSGIGTGQGEQYFGPGTRLTVT.

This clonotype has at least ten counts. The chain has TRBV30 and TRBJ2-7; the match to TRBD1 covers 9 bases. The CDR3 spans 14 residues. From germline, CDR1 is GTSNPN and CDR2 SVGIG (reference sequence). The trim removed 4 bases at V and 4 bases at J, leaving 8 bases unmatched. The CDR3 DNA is TGTGCCTGGACCCACCGGGACAGGGCTTACGAGCAGTACTTC. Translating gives CAWTHRDRAYEQYF.

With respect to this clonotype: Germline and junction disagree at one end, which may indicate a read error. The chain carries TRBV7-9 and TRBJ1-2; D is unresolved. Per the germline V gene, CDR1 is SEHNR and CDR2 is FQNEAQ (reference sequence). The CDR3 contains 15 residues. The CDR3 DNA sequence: TGTGCCAACAGCTCAGGTCGGGCGCAGGCTTATGGCTACACCTTC. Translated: CANSSGRAQAYGYTF.

The DNA of the CDR3 is TGTGCCAGCAGCGCCCGGGCCCCAGATACGCAGTATTTT. As protein: CASSARAPDTQYF. This sequence joins TRBV9 and TRBJ2-3; D gene ambiguous. The CDR3 covers 13 residues. The germline V gene has CDR1 SGDLS and CDR2 YYNGEE. Trimming left V 3 bases short and J 4 bases short, with 9 bases between.

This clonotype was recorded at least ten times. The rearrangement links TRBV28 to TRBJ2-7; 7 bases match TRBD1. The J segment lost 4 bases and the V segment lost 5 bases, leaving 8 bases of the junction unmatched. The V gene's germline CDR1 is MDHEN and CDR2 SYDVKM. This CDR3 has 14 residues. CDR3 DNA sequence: TGTGCCAGCAGTGGCTACAGGGGCCATTACGAGCAGTACTTC. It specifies CASSGYRGHYEQYF.

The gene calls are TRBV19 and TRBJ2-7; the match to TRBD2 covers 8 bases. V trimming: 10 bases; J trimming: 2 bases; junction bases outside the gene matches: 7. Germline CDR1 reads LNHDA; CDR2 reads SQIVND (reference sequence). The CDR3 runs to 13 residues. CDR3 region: CATSSGSPYEQYF. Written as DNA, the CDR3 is TGTGCCACCTCGAGCGGGAGTCCCTACGAGCAGTACTTC. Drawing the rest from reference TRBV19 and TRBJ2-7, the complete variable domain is DGGITQSPKYLFRKEGQNVTLSCEQNLNHDAMYWYRQDPGQGLRLIYYSQIVNDFQKGDIAEGYSVSREKKESFPLTVTSAQKNPTAFYLCATSSGSPYEQYFGPGTRLTVT.

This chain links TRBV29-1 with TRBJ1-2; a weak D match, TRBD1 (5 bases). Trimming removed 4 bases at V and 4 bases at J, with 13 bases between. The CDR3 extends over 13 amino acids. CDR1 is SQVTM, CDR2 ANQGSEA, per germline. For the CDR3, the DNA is TGCAGCGTTGTACTTGGACAAGTCTATGGCTACACCTTC. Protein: CSVVLGQVYGYTF.

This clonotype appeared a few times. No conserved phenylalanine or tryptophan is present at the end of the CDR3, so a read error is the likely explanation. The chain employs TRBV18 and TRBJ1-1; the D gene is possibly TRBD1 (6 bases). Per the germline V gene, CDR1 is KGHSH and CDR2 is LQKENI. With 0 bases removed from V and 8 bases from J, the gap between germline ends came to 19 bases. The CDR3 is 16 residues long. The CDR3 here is CASSPPVGAGLGEAFL. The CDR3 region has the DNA TGTGCCAGCTCACCACCGGTGGGGGCAGGGCTGGGGGAAGCTTTCCTT.

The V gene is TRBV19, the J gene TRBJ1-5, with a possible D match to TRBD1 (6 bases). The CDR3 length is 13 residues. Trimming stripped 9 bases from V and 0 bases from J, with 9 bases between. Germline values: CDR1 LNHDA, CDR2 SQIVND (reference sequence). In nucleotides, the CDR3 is TGTGCCAGCGGGGGGCTTAGCAATCAGCCCCAGCATTTT. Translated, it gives CASGGLSNQPQHF. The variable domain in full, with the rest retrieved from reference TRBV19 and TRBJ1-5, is DGGITQSPKYLFRKEGQNVTLSCEQNLNHDAMYWYRQDPGQGLRLIYYSQIVNDFQKGDIAEGYSVSREKKESFPLTVTSAQKNPTAFYLCASGGLSNQPQHFGDGTRLSIL.

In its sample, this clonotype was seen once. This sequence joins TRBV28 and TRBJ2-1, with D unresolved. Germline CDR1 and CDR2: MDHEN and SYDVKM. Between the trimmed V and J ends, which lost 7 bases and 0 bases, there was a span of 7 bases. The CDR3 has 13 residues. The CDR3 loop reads CASIERSYNEQFF. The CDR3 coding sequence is TGTGCCAGCATTGAACGCTCCTACAATGAGCAGTTCTTC.

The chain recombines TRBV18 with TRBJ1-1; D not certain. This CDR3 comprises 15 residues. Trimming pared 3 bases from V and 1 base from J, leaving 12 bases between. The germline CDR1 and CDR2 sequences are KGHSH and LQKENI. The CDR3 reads CASSPGPSSNTEAFF. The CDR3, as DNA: TGTGCCAGCTCACCTGGACCGTCGTCGAACACTGAAGCTTTCTTT.